This T cell receptor (beta chain) stems from a study of blood T cell repertoires in COVID-19. Overall study context: The samples span acute and convalescent COVID-19 from the United States, Italy and Spain. PBMCs, B-cell-depleted T cells, or T cells provided the cDNA or gDNA that made up the material.

The CDR3 extends over 15 amino acids. The germline CDR1 and CDR2 sequences are SEHNR and FQNEAQ (reference sequence). Trimming took 2 bases from V and 4 from J, leaving 12 bases between them. Authors' methods: Estimation of nucleated cell counts was performed using reference gene primer amplification. Produced via immunoSEQ multiplex PCR; TCRdb's table is partial and in-frame only. From that table come the V and J calls and clone size; the DNA was used to work out D and trimming. The repertoire has approximately 170,000 clones, around 90% of them found once; the top ten carry 15% to 20%. The sequence was obtained from a man aged 55 to 69 with active or convalescent COVID-19. The rearrangement uses TRBV7-9 and TRBJ1-3; D not certain. Sequencing was done on a sample of peripheral blood. CDR3: CASSLWVLAGNTIYF. The CDR3 nucleotides are TGTGCCAGCAGCTTATGGGTACTAGCGGGAAACACCATATATTTT.